Listed below are T cell receptor beta chains from one sample, sequenced in a study of blood T cell repertoires in COVID-19. Clones were read by immunoSEQ multiplex PCR, and TCRdb kept only the in-frame ones, dropping some. The table shows about 130,000 clones, with around 85% occurring only once. Sequences were obtained from peripheral blood. Receptor source: a woman between 45 and 60 years old who had recovered from COVID-19. CDR3s include the opening cysteine and the closing phenylalanine or tryptophan. A D gene is named only where the DNA matches it firmly. Clone size is not always given. Where it is, it says once, few, many or a class for expanded clones.

few	TRBV5-1	TRBD1	TRBJ2-3	TGCGCCAGCAGCTCGCCGGGACAGGGACGAGATACGCAGTATTTT	CASSSPGQGRDTQYF
.	TRBV2	.	TRBJ2-5	TGTGCCAGCAGCTTCAGGGATTTAGGGGAGACCCAGTACTTC	CASSFRDLGETQYF
.	TRBV7-2	TRBD2	TRBJ2-5	TGTGCCAGCAGCTTAGGGGGGGAGGGTTCGGAGACCCAGTACTTC	CASSLGGEGSETQYF
.	TRBV4-2	TRBD2	TRBJ2-1	TGTGCCAGCAGCCAAAGGGCACTAGCGGGAGGTTTGGATGAGCAGTTCTTC	CASSQRALAGGLDEQFF
.	TRBV5-6	TRBD1	TRBJ2-7	TGTGCCAGCAGCTTGGGAGGGACAGGTACCGAGCAGTACTTC	CASSLGGTGTEQYF
once	TRBV7-3	TRBD1	TRBJ2-7	TGTGCCAGCAGCCCGACGGGTGGACAGGGGTACGAGCAGTACTTC	CASSPTGGQGYEQYF
.	TRBV29-1	.	TRBJ1-1	TGCAGCGTTGCGCCCAGGGACACTGAAGCTTTCTTT	CSVAPRDTEAFF
.	TRBV21-1	.	TRBJ2-3	TGTGCCAGCAGTAAATGGACTAGCCCGACAGATACGCAGTATTTT	CASSKWTSPTDTQYF
.	TRBV15	TRBD1	TRBJ2-3	TGTGCCACCAGCGGAGGGGGACAGGGAAAGGACACAGATACGCAGTATTTT	CATSGGGQGKDTDTQYF
.	TRBV9	.	TRBJ2-7	TGTGCCAGCAGCGTCGGCGGCGGAATCTCCTACGAGCAGTACTTC	CASSVGGGISYEQYF
.	TRBV24-1	TRBD1	TRBJ2-2	TGTGCCACCAGTGACTCAGGGGGCACGAAGCCCGGGGAGCTGTTTTTT	CATSDSGGTKPGELFF
.	TRBV5-3	.	TRBJ2-5	TGTGCCCCCTCGGGGTTCCAAGAGACCCAGTACTTC	CAPSGFQETQYF
.	TRBV3-1/TRBV3-2	TRBD2	TRBJ2-4	TGTGCCAGCAGCACACTAGCGGGGCAAAACATTCAGTACTTC	CASSTLAGQNIQYF
.	TRBV30	TRBD1	TRBJ2-2	TGTGCCTGGAGCATAGACAGGGTTGCCGGGGAGCTGTTTTTT	CAWSIDRVAGELFF
.	TRBV13	.	TRBJ1-3	TGTGCCAGCAGCTTGGGCCCTGGAAACACCATATATTTT	CASSLGPGNTIYF
few	TRBV7-8	TRBD1	TRBJ2-1	TGTGCCAGCAGCCCCCGACAGGGTGGCGATGAGCAGTTCTTC	CASSPRQGGDEQFF
.	TRBV10-2	TRBD1	TRBJ1-2	TGCGCCAGCAGTGACGGACAGGTCTATGGCTACACCTTC	CASSDGQVYGYTF
.	TRBV11-3	.	TRBJ2-7	TGTGCCAGCAGCTCGGAGGCCTACGAGCAGTACTTC	CASSSEAYEQYF
few	TRBV5-1	TRBD1	TRBJ2-3	TGCGCCAGCAGGAAACAGGGGTCGGCAGATACGCAGTATTTT	CASRKQGSADTQYF
.	TRBV7-2	.	TRBJ2-7	TGTGCCAGCAGCTTAGCCCCGGGAGTAGGCTACGAGCAGTACTTC	CASSLAPGVGYEQYF
.	TRBV2	TRBD2	TRBJ2-2	TGTGCCAGCAGTGATCGACCCGGGGGGGGTAGGGGTAGCACCGGGGAGCTGTTTTTT	CASSDRPGGGRGSTGELFF
few	TRBV5-5	.	TRBJ2-2	TGTGCCAGCAGCGCGGACGGGGCGAACACCGGGGAGCTGTTTTTT	CASSADGANTGELFF
.	TRBV12-5	TRBD1	TRBJ2-4	TGTGCTAGTGGAGAAGACCCCGGGACAGGGGTCGGTGGAAACATTCAGTACTTC	CASGEDPGTGVGGNIQYF
.	TRBV24-1	.	TRBJ1-2	TGTGCCACCAGTGATTTGGCAACACAGGGAGTTTGGGGCTACACCTTC	CATSDLATQGVWGYTF
.	TRBV7-2	.	TRBJ1-2	TGTGCCAGCAGCCCGACCAACAGGGAATACACCTTC	CASSPTNREYTF
few	TRBV2	TRBD2	TRBJ2-1	TGTGCCAGCAGTGAAGCCCGACTAGCGTCCCCCTACAATGAGCAGTTCTTC	CASSEARLASPYNEQFF
.	TRBV6-2/TRBV6-3	.	TRBJ1-3	TGTGCCAGCAGTTCGGCCCGCTCCGACACCCGAAACACCATATATTTT	CASSSARSDTRNTIYF
.	TRBV9	.	TRBJ1-1	TGTGCCAGCAGCGTGACAGGAGTACTGAACACTGAAGCTTTCTTT	CASSVTGVLNTEAFF
.	TRBV4-2	TRBD1	TRBJ2-2	TGTGCCAGCAGCCAAACAGGGACAGGGGAGGACACCGGGGAGCTGTTTTTT	CASSQTGTGEDTGELFF
once	TRBV6-5	TRBD1	TRBJ1-1	TGTGCCAGCAACAAACAGGGGAGCACTGAAGCTTTCTTT	CASNKQGSTEAFF
.	TRBV7-3	TRBD1	TRBJ2-1	TGTGCCAGCAGCACCGGGACAGGGTTTCCTAATGAGCAGTTCTTC	CASSTGTGFPNEQFF
.	TRBV19	TRBD1	TRBJ1-1	TGTGCCAGTAGTAGACAGGGTGGTGGCACTGAAGCTTTCTTT	CASSRQGGGTEAFF
.	TRBV7-9	TRBD1	TRBJ1-2	TGTGCCAGCAGCCATCAGGGGGGCCATGGCTACACCTTC	CASSHQGGHGYTF
.	TRBV4-3	.	TRBJ1-2	TGCGCCAGCAGCCACCATTTATCAGCAGGGATTAACTATGGCTACACCTTC	CASSHHLSAGINYGYTF
.	TRBV5-1	.	TRBJ1-1	TGCGCCAGCAGCTTGGTAGCGGGTCCCACTGAAGCTTTCTTT	CASSLVAGPTEAFF
.	TRBV4-1	.	TRBJ1-4	TGCGCCAGCTCCCTAGGGCAGGGCGTCGAAAAACTGTTTTTT	CASSLGQGVEKLFF
.	TRBV30	.	TRBJ1-1	TGTGCCTCCATAATACAGGAATCTTCATACACTGAAGCTTTCTTT	CASIIQESSYTEAFF
.	TRBV5-1	TRBD1	TRBJ1-2	TGCGCCAGCAGCCAGACAGGGTTACGAGGCTACACCTTC	CASSQTGLRGYTF
.	TRBV15	.	TRBJ1-1	TGTGCCACCAGCAGGCCGCATTCGGCTGAAGCTTTCTTT	CATSRPHSAEAFF
.	TRBV24-1	.	TRBJ1-5	TGTGCCACCAGTGGAGTGGGGAGTCAGCCCCAGCATTTT	CATSGVGSQPQHF
few	TRBV10-1	.	TRBJ2-1	TGCGCCAGCAGTGCAACAGGGACCAGCTCCTACAATGAGCAGTTCTTC	CASSATGTSSYNEQFF
once	TRBV3-1/TRBV3-2	.	TRBJ2-1	TGTGCCAGCAGCCCCGGTCGGCGGATCAATGAGCAGTTCTTC	CASSPGRRINEQFF
.	TRBV12-3/TRBV12-4	.	TRBJ1-1	TGTGCCAGCAGTTTTACGGGTAGGCAAGCTTTCTTT	CASSFTGRQAFF
.	TRBV4-3	.	TRBJ2-1	TGCGCCAGCAGCCAAGCTCCGAGTGGGGGGAACAATGAGCAGTTCTTC	CASSQAPSGGNNEQFF
.	TRBV7-9	.	TRBJ2-1	TGTGCCAGCAGCCTCGTCTACAATGAGCAGTTCTTC	CASSLVYNEQFF
few	TRBV10-3	.	TRBJ1-1	TGTGCCATCAGTGAGGACGACAGGACTAGAGCTTTCTTT	CAISEDDRTRAFF
.	TRBV7-2	TRBD2	TRBJ2-1	TGTGCCAGCAGCTTAGAAGGACTAGCCGATGAGCAGTTCTTC	CASSLEGLADEQFF
.	TRBV25-1	.	TRBJ1-2	TGTGCCAGCAGTGAAGGTCGGATATACTCGGGATATGGCTACACCTTC	CASSEGRIYSGYGYTF
many	TRBV11-3	TRBD1	TRBJ2-3	TGTGCCAGCAGCCAGAGGGGGACAGGGGCGACAGATACGCAGTATTTT	CASSQRGTGATDTQYF
.	TRBV27	TRBD2	TRBJ2-2	TGTGCCAGCAGTTACCAGCGGGGTAGCACCGGGGAGCTGTTTTTT	CASSYQRGSTGELFF
.	TRBV6-2/TRBV6-3	TRBD2	TRBJ2-2	TGTGCCAGCAGTCCGATGCGGGGGGGCACCGGGGAGCTGTTTTTT	CASSPMRGGTGELFF
.	TRBV7-8	TRBD2	TRBJ2-1	TGTGCCAGCAGCTTATACGGTAGCGGGGGGAGGAATGAGCAGTTCTTC	CASSLYGSGGRNEQFF
few	TRBV30	.	TRBJ1-1	TGTGCTACAGGGAAACGCCAGAACACTGAAGCTTTCTTT	CATGKRQNTEAFF
.	TRBV2	.	TRBJ2-1	TGTGCCAGCAGTCTAGTTTCGGGTGAGCAGTTCTTC	CASSLVSGEQFF
.	TRBV18	.	TRBJ1-2	TGTGCCAGCTCACCGGTAGCCCAGGGAGGTAACTATGGCTACACCTTC	CASSPVAQGGNYGYTF
.	TRBV6-4	.	TRBJ2-1	TGTGCCAGCAGTGACTCGACTACCAATGAGCAGTTCTTC	CASSDSTTNEQFF
.	TRBV25-1	.	TRBJ2-3	TGTGCCAGCCCCCCGGATACGCAGTATTTT	CASPPDTQYF
once	TRBV19	.	TRBJ2-3	TGTGCCAGTAGTACACAGGCTAGAACAGGCACAGATACGCAGTATTTT	CASSTQARTGTDTQYF